Below, 29 T cell receptor beta chains from the same sample are listed, as sequenced in a study of T cells in Graves' hyperthyroidism and ophthalmopathy. Template material for amplifying TCR beta CDR3 regions consisted of RNA transcripts. Researchers ran a first-round RT-PCR on the TCR CDR3 using the HTBI primer set. TCRdb ran MiXCR on the multiplex PCR reads and lists one entry per CDR3 protein. Of 490,000 or so distinct CDR3 sequences detected, 22% appear once; the ten largest clones hold less than 65%. Source material: blood. Receptors were obtained from a woman in her seventies with Graves' ophthalmopathy.

This chain connects TRBV3-1 to TRBJ2-3, with no clear D. Trimming left V 2 bases short and J 7 bases short, with 7 bases between. Per the germline V gene, CDR1 is LGHDT and CDR2 is YNNKEL (reference sequence). The length of the CDR3 is 12 residues. The CDR3: CASSQIQNTQYF. The CDR3 region has the DNA TGTGCCAGCAGCCAAATTCAAAATACGCAGTATTTT.

This chain uses TRBV19 with TRBJ2-5; 7 bases are shared with TRBD2. The CDR3 extends over 15 amino acids. The germline V gene encodes CDR1 LNHDA and CDR2 SQIVND (reference sequence). After removal of 5 bases from V and 5 bases from J, the junction contained 11 bases not matched to a gene. The CDR3 protein is CASSESSGGWETQYF. The CDR3 DNA sequence: TGTGCCAGTAGTGAGTCTAGCGGAGGCTGGGAGACCCAGTACTTC.

The chain links TRBV20-1 to TRBJ1-5; 10 positions agree with TRBD1. CDR1 DFQATT and CDR2 SNEGSKA come from the germline V gene (reference sequence). The CDR3 runs 15 residues. V shed 2 bases and J 3 bases; nucleotides not matched to a gene: 4. For the CDR3, the DNA is TGCAGTGCTAGAAGACAGGGGGCCCCCAATCAGCCCCAGCATTTT. It yields the protein CSARRQGAPNQPQHF.

The V and J genes are TRBV7-8 and TRBJ1-2; D is unresolved. Germline V CDR1 and CDR2: SGHVS, FQNEAQ. The length of the CDR3 is 12 residues. V gave up 0 bases and J gave up 8 bases, with 7 bases separating them. CDR3 DNA: TGTGCCAGCAGCTTAGCGCTTGACGGCTACACCTTC. Its protein product is CASSLALDGYTF. Complete variable domain (other parts from reference TRBV7-8 and TRBJ1-2): GAGVSQSPRYKVAKRGQDVALRCDPISGHVSLFWYQQALGQGPEFLTYFQNEAQLDKSGLPSDRFFAERPEGSVSTLKIQRTQQEDSAVYLCASSLALDGYTFGSGTRLTVV.

This sequence joins TRBV24-1 and TRBJ2-2, with 7 bases identical to TRBD1. The CDR3 runs 16 residues. Germline CDR1 is KGHDR and CDR2 is SFDVKD. The J segment lost 4 bases and the V segment lost 3 bases, leaving 7 bases of the junction unmatched. In DNA, the CDR3 is TGTGCCACCAGTGATAGGGGTGACAGGGTCACCGGGGAGCTGTTTTTT. This encodes CATSDRGDRVTGELFF.

This clonotype turned up a few times. V usage is TRBV6-6 and J usage is TRBJ2-6; the match to TRBD1 covers 11 bases. V shed 2 bases and J 3 bases; nucleotides not matched to a gene: 3. CDR1 is MNHNY, CDR2 SVGAGI, per germline (reference sequence). The CDR3 covers 17 residues. DNA of the CDR3: TGTGCCAGCAGTTACGGACAGGGGGCTGGTGGGGCCAACGTCCTGACTTTC. This sequence encodes CASSYGQGAGGANVLTF.

This clonotype came up a few times. J is TRBJ1-5 and V is TRBV7-2; no firm D call. Trimming removed 3 bases at V and 5 bases at J, with 8 bases between. The CDR3 has 13 residues. CDR1 and CDR2 from the germline V gene are SGHTA and FQGNSA. The chain's CDR3 is CASSFSSDQPQHF. CDR3 in DNA: TGTGCCAGCAGCTTCTCCTCAGATCAGCCCCAGCATTTT.

The sample holds a few counts of this clonotype. The rearrangement links TRBV20-1 to TRBJ2-3; the D gene is possibly TRBD2 (6 bases). There are 14 residues in the CDR3. V lost 0 bases, J lost 1 base, and 8 bases lay in between. The germline gives CDR1 DFQATT, CDR2 SNEGSKA (reference sequence). Written as DNA, the CDR3 is TGCAGTGCTAGAGAGGGCGGGGGCACAGATACGCAGTATTTT. Amino acid sequence: CSAREGGGTDTQYF.

CDR3 loop: CASLGRVLAGSTNIQYF. CDR3 bases: TGTGCCAGCTTGGGTCGGGTGCTAGCGGGATCGACAAACATTCAGTACTTC. The chain carries TRBV6-1 and TRBJ2-4; 9 bases are shared with TRBD2. This CDR3 has 17 residues. Per germline, CDR1 MNHNS and CDR2 SASEGT. Unmatched junction bases numbered 17, after V lost 8 bases and J lost 6 bases.

The rearrangement uses TRBV3-1 and TRBJ2-1; 9 bases are shared with TRBD2. The length of the CDR3 is 15 residues. Per germline, CDR1 LGHDT and CDR2 YNNKEL (reference sequence). V gave up 6 bases and J gave up 7 bases; unmatched junction bases: 10. The DNA for the CDR3 is TGTGCCAGCAGAGGACGGGCTAGCGGGATGAATGAGCAGTTCTTC. It specifies CASRGRASGMNEQFF.

Points on this clonotype: The junction departs from germline at one end; a sequencing error may be responsible. J is TRBJ2-3 and V is TRBV2, with D unresolved. The CDR3 length is 17 residues. CDR1 SNHLY and CDR2 FYNNEI come from the germline V gene. CDR3 in DNA: TGCGCCAGCAGCCAATCGACCCTTCCCCTCCGCACAGATACGCAGTATTTT. As protein: CASSQSTLPLRTDTQYF.

This clonotype was recorded a few times. The V gene is TRBV7-3, the J gene TRBJ2-2, with TRBD1 matching over 9 bases. The CDR3 consists of 16 residues. Germline CDR1 and CDR2: SGHTA and FQGTGA. With 0 bases clipped from V and 4 bases from J, the junction kept 3 bases outside the gene matches. The CDR3 DNA follows: TGTGCCAGCAGCTTAACCGGGACAGGGTTCACCGGGGAGCTGTTTTTT. Amino acids: CASSLTGTGFTGELFF.

In its sample, this clonotype was seen many times. The chain couples TRBV10-2 to TRBJ2-7; TRBD2 matches 8 bases. V trimming: 3 bases; J trimming: 5 bases; junction bases outside the gene matches: 9. The CDR3 loop spans 15 amino acids. Per germline, CDR1 WSHSY and CDR2 SAAADI. Here the CDR3 reads CASSDGGTRLDEQYF. The CDR3 coding sequence is TGCGCCAGCAGTGATGGTGGGACTAGGCTCGACGAGCAGTACTTC.

The chain carries TRBV20-1 and TRBJ1-5, with 10 bases aligning to TRBD1. CDR1 and CDR2 (germline): DFQATT, SNEGSKA (reference sequence). The CDR3 loop spans 14 amino acids. V gave up 6 bases and J gave up 4 bases; unmatched junction bases: 6. The CDR3 bases are TGCAGTGCGAGGACAGGGGGGGAAAATCAGCCCCAGCATTTT. Amino acids: CSARTGGENQPQHF.

The rearrangement joins TRBV4-2 to TRBJ2-2, with 10 bases identical to TRBD2. From germline, CDR1 is LGHNA and CDR2 YNFKEQ. V shed 0 bases and J 6 bases; nucleotides not matched to a gene: 1. The CDR3 consists of 15 residues. The DNA of the CDR3 is TGTGCCAGCAGCCAAGAAGCGGGAGGGGCCGGGGAGCTGTTTTTT. It is translated as CASSQEAGGAGELFF.

The chain carries TRBV19 and TRBJ2-7; 9 nucleotides agree with TRBD1. The J call may be wrong; the DNA end is better matched by TRBJ2-1. Germline CDR1 reads LNHDA; CDR2 reads SQIVND (reference sequence). The CDR3 consists of 14 residues. CDR3 nucleotides: TGTGCCACCGGAGGGACAGGGAGCTCCCGTGAGCAGTTCTTC. It encodes CATGGTGSSREQFF.

The chain carries TRBV3-1 and TRBJ2-2; D is perhaps TRBD2 (5 bases). This CDR3 spans 14 amino acids. The ends were cut back, 7 bases at V and 4 bases at J, with 13 bases in the middle. Looked up from germline, CDR1 is LGHDT and CDR2 is YNNKEL (reference sequence). Here the CDR3 reads CASTLNGGTGELFF. The CDR3 nucleotides read TGTGCCAGCACCTTGAACGGAGGCACCGGGGAGCTGTTTTTT.

V is TRBV7-3 and J is TRBJ1-2; 12 bases fit TRBD1. J lost 8 bases, V lost 5 bases, and 9 bases had no gene match. This CDR3 is built from 15 residues. Germline-derived CDR1 and CDR2 are SGHTA and FQGTGA. The CDR3 nucleotides read TGTGCCAGCAGCCAACCGGGACAGGGGGCCAGCGGCTACACCTTC. It yields the protein CASSQPGQGASGYTF.

V is TRBV10-3 and J is TRBJ2-3, with D unresolved. The CDR3 has 14 amino acids. Per germline, CDR1 ENHRY and CDR2 SYGVKD. With 3 bases removed from V and 4 bases from J, the gap between germline ends came to 11 bases. For the CDR3, the DNA is TGTGCCATCAGTGAATTGTGGGGTCCAGATACGCAGTATTTT. Its translation: CAISELWGPDTQYF.

The chain recombines TRBV4-2 with TRBJ2-5; 7 bases are a match to TRBD2. V lost 3 bases and J lost 2; bases outside the gene matches: 3. CDR3 size: 14 residues. Germline-derived CDR1 and CDR2 are LGHNA and YNFKEQ. The CDR3 protein is CASSHPGGQETQYF. CDR3 DNA sequence: TGTGCCAGCAGCCATCCGGGAGGACAAGAGACCCAGTACTTC.

V usage is TRBV5-8 and J usage is TRBJ2-7; D may match TRBD1 or TRBD2 (6 bases each). CDR3 length: 14 residues. The ends were cut back, 4 bases at V and 1 base at J, with 12 bases in the middle. CDR1 and CDR2 (germline): SGHTS, YDEGEE. The CDR3: CASSRGRNSYEQYF. The DNA of the CDR3 is TGTGCCAGCAGCCGGGGGCGTAATTCCTACGAGCAGTACTTC.

Ten or more counts support this clonotype. V is TRBV12-3 or TRBV12-4 and J is TRBJ2-1, with D perhaps TRBD1 (5 bases). Trimming cost V 3 bases and J 8 bases, with 17 bases left between them. The CDR3 totals 15 residues. DNA of the CDR3: TGTGCCAGCAGTTTCAAGGCAGGGCCAGGCGATGAGCAGTTCTTC. Amino acids: CASSFKAGPGDEQFF.

The sample holds a few counts of this clonotype. Its ends do not fully match the called genes, so a read error is possible. As DNA, the CDR3 is TGTACCAGCATTGGGGGGCGTCCAGCTATCTCCGAGCAGTACTTC. Protein sequence: CTSIGGRPAISEQYF. The chain employs TRBV28 and TRBJ2-7; the D gene could be TRBD1 or TRBD2 (6 bases each). CDR3 size: 15 residues. Germline CDR1 MDHEN, CDR2 SYDVKM.

The CDR3 here is CASSELASAYNEQFF. The CDR3 DNA is TGTGCCAGTAGTGAGCTAGCGAGCGCCTACAATGAGCAGTTCTTC. V gene TRBV19 combines with J gene TRBJ2-1, with D tentatively TRBD2 (6 bases). Looked up from germline, CDR1 is LNHDA and CDR2 is SQIVND (reference sequence). V was trimmed by 5 bases and J by 2 bases, leaving 13 bases between them. This CDR3 has 15 residues.

V and J are TRBV7-2 and TRBJ2-1, with D maybe TRBD2 (6 bases). CDR1 is SGHTA, CDR2 FQGNSA, per germline. This CDR3 region has 16 residues. Trimming left V 1 base short and J 4 bases short, with 14 bases between. CDR3 sequence: CASSLVGSGVYNEQFF. CDR3 nucleotides: TGTGCCAGCAGCTTAGTGGGTAGCGGAGTTTACAATGAGCAGTTCTTC.

This clonotype was counted between two and nine times. V is TRBV30 and J is TRBJ1-1; D not certain. This CDR3 has 13 amino acids. Looked up from germline, CDR1 is GTSNPN and CDR2 is SVGIG (reference sequence). Between the trimmed V and J ends, which lost 0 bases and 1 base, there was a span of 6 bases. The DNA for the CDR3 is TGTGCCTGGAGTGTAGTACGGAACACTGAAGCTTTCTTT. Residues: CAWSVVRNTEAFF.

This clonotype was observed at least ten times. This chain links TRBV6-1 with TRBJ2-1; a possible D gene is TRBD1 (6 bases). Per germline, CDR1 MNHNS and CDR2 SASEGT. Trimming removed 6 bases from V and 2 bases from J, with 11 bases in between. CDR3 length equals 14 residues. The CDR3 DNA sequence: TGTGCCAGCAGGGGACACAGAACCTACAATGAGCAGTTCTTC. Translating it yields CASRGHRTYNEQFF.

This clonotype was counted a few times. One base away lies a much larger clone, so this may be a sequencing read error. The V call is TRBV5-6, the J call TRBJ1-2; the D gene is possibly TRBD1 (6 bases). Germline CDR1 and CDR2: SGHDT and YYEEEE. Trimming removed 5 bases from V and 3 bases from J, with 8 bases in between. CDR3 size: 12 residues. As DNA, the CDR3 is TGTGCCAGCAGTCGACAGGACTATGGCTACACCTTC. Its translation: CASSRQDYGYTF.

This clonotype appeared a few times. V and J are TRBV6-5 and TRBJ2-1; 12 bases line up with TRBD2. Trimming removed 0 bases from V and 7 bases from J; junction bases left unmatched: 7. The CDR3 sequence is 17 residues long. Germline assignment: CDR1 MNHEY and CDR2 SVGAGI. Written as DNA, the CDR3 is TGTGCCAGCAGTTACTCACTCCCTAGCGGGAGGGAGAATGAGCAGTTCTTC. The encoded protein is CASSYSLPSGRENEQFF.